Reported below is one T cell receptor beta chain. These data come from a study of CD8+CD57+ T cells in acquired aplastic anemia. In the study overall: When averaged, DNA from sorted CD4+ and CD8+ cells came to approximately 3 ug.

The template for TCR beta VDJ and CDR3 sequence profiling was genomic DNA. TCRdb reprocessed the reads via MiXCR and lists one record per CDR3 protein. The table includes more than 150,000 distinct CDR3 sequences, 45% to 50% detected once. The CDR3 covers 15 residues. Trimming took 2 bases from V and 3 from J; bases not matched to a gene: 5. Germline CDR1 KGHDR, CDR2 SFDVKD. V and J are TRBV24-1 and TRBJ1-1; 7 nucleotides match TRBD1. Sequencing used sorted CD4+, CD8+, or CD8+CD57+ T cells (not recorded which) from PBMCs. This sequence originates from a human donor in good health. Here the CDR3 DNA reads TGTGCCACCAGTGATTCGACAGGGCTGGACACTGAAGCTTTCTTT. Translated: CATSDSTGLDTEAFF.